The clone carrying this TCR beta chain came up many times. Its antigen remains unknown. The CDR3 covers 14 residues. Germline V gene data show CDR1 as MNHEY and CDR2 as SMNVEV (reference sequence). V lost 6 bases and J lost 4; bases outside the gene matches: 6. TCRdb recomputed calls from the 5' RACE reads with MiXCR, one row per CDR3 protein. Found here are 300,000 or so distinct CDR3 sequences, 8.5% to 10% of them singletons; the top ten hold 3% to 3.5%. These data come from a study of T cells after yellow fever vaccination. Study background: For low cell numbers, libraries were made with SMART-Seq v4 Ultra Low Input.

Points from the study as a whole: It was the secondary response that reached its peak faster, day 5 versus 15, but it was weaker.

This receptor was identified in a man between 18 and 29 years old who received the YFV17D yellow fever vaccine. Sample: CD4+ T cells sorted from PBMCs, taken 5 days after the yellow fever booster vaccination. The rearrangement links TRBV27 to TRBJ2-7; 10 nucleotides agree with TRBD2. Here the CDR3 reads CASSLTSGSYEQYV. In nucleotides, the CDR3 is TGTGCCAGCAGCCTGACTAGCGGGTCTTACGAGCAGTACGTC.